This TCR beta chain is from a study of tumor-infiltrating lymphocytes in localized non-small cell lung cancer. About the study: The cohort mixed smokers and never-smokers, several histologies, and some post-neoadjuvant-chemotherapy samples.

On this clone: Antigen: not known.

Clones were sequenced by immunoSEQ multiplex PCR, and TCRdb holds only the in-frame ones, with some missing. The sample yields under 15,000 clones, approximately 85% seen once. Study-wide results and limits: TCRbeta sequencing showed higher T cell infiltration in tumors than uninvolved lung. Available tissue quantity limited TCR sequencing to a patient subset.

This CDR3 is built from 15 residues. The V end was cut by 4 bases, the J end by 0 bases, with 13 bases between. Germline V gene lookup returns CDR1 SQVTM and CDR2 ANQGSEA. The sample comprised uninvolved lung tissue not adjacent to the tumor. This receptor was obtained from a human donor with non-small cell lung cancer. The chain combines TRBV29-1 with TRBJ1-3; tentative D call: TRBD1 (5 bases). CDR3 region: CSVATGVNSGNTIYF. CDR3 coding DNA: TGCAGCGTTGCTACAGGAGTTAACTCTGGAAACACCATATATTTT.